The 11 T cell receptor beta chains below all came from one sample that was sequenced in a study of blood T cell repertoires in COVID-19. Some clones are missing from TCRdb's copy, which holds only in-frame ones; the method was immunoSEQ multiplex PCR. The data contain 100,000 or so clones, approximately 86% of them singletons. What was sequenced was PBMCs or T cells enriched from blood (not recorded which). The receptors come from a woman between 50 and 59 years old who had recovered from COVID-19.

This sequence joins TRBV13 and TRBJ1-2; 8 nucleotides align to TRBD1. Per the germline V gene, CDR1 is PRHDT and CDR2 is FYEKMQ (reference sequence). Trimming cost V 6 bases and J 4 bases; bases outside gene matches: 10. The CDR3 is made up of 15 amino acids. The CDR3 is CASRKQGEAPYGYTF. Written as DNA, the CDR3 is TGTGCCAGCAGGAAACAGGGGGAAGCCCCCTATGGCTACACCTTC.

The genes are TRBV5-6 and TRBJ1-6, with 11 positions matching TRBD1. The germline CDR1 and CDR2 sequences are SGHDT and YYEEEE. This CDR3 is 16 amino acids long. The trim removed 0 bases at V and 6 bases at J, leaving 2 bases unmatched. The CDR3 bases are TGTGCCAGCAGCTTGGGCGGGACAGGGGGTAATTCACCCCTCCACTTT. Its protein product is CASSLGGTGGNSPLHF.

The genes are TRBV7-2 and TRBJ2-7, with 9 bases fitting TRBD2. The CDR3 is 13 residues long. With 6 bases clipped from V and 4 bases from J, the junction kept 4 bases outside the gene matches. The germline V gene encodes CDR1 SGHTA and CDR2 FQGNSA. The CDR3 sequence: CASRAGGPYEQYF. CDR3 bases: TGTGCCAGCAGGGCGGGGGGGCCGTACGAGCAGTACTTC.

V gene TRBV15 combines with J gene TRBJ1-1, with a weak D call TRBD1 (5 bases). The CDR3 has 16 residues. Per the germline V gene, CDR1 is LNHNV and CDR2 is YYDKDF (reference sequence). V was cut by 4 bases and J by 4 bases, with 19 bases left in between. The CDR3 loop reads CATSNWTVQGGTEAFF. The DNA for the CDR3 is TGTGCCACCAGCAATTGGACGGTCCAGGGTGGCACTGAAGCTTTCTTT. The full variable domain, completed using reference TRBV15 and TRBJ1-1, is DAMVIQNPRYQVTQFGKPVTLSCSQTLNHNVMYWYQQKSSQAPKLLFHYYDKDFNNEADTPDNFQSRRPNTSFCFLDIRSPGLGDTAMYLCATSNWTVQGGTEAFFGQGTRLTVV.

V usage is TRBV28 and J usage is TRBJ2-7, with 12 bases that match TRBD2. Germline V lookup: CDR1 MDHEN, CDR2 SYDVKM. J lost 2 bases, V lost 5 bases, and 4 bases had no gene match. The CDR3 has 15 amino acids. The CDR3 region has the DNA TGTGCCAGCAGTAGGGGACTAGCGGGCCCCTACGAGCAGTACTTC. Amino acid sequence: CASSRGLAGPYEQYF.

The gene calls are TRBV5-1 and TRBJ2-1; 7 bases map to TRBD2. Germline lookup yields CDR1 SGHRS and CDR2 YFSETQ. V gave up 2 bases and J gave up 9 bases; unmatched junction bases: 20. The CDR3 consists of 18 residues. CDR3 DNA: TGCGCCAGCAGCTTTACCTCTACCGGGACTAAGCTTAGGAGTGAGCAGTTCTTC. Protein: CASSFTSTGTKLRSEQFF.

The V call is TRBV5-1, the J call TRBJ1-2, with D perhaps matching TRBD1 (6 bases). V lost 4 bases and J 6 bases, leaving 22 bases between the germline ends. Per germline, CDR1 SGHRS and CDR2 YFSETQ. The CDR3 spans 16 residues. CDR3 protein: CASSPEAGDRSNGYTF. The CDR3, as DNA: TGCGCCAGCAGCCCAGAGGCAGGGGATCGCTCGAATGGCTACACCTTC.

This sequence joins TRBV29-1 and TRBJ2-1, with TRBD2 identical over 10 bases. The J segment lost 0 bases and the V segment lost 0 bases, leaving 2 bases of the junction unmatched. The CDR3 runs to 16 residues. The germline V gene has CDR1 SQVTM and CDR2 ANQGSEA. CDR3 protein: CSVEDKRGGSYNEQFF. CDR3 coding DNA: TGCAGCGTTGAAGATAAGCGGGGGGGCTCCTACAATGAGCAGTTCTTC.

This clone was picked up a small number of times. The chain has TRBV10-1 and TRBJ1-2; 11 positions agree with TRBD1. Germline values: CDR1 WNHNN, CDR2 SYGVQD (reference sequence). This CDR3 has 14 amino acids. Germline trimming cut 11 bases from V and 6 bases from J; bases unmatched to any gene: 11. The CDR3 nucleotides are TGCGCCGGGGGCGGCTTGGACAGGGGGCATGGCTACACCTTC. This gives the protein CAGGGLDRGHGYTF.

The V gene is TRBV21-1, the J gene TRBJ2-1; the D call in the table, TRBD2, was not verified against the DNA. TRBV21-1 is an annotated pseudogene. CDR3 size: 18 residues. In nucleotides, the CDR3 is TGTGCCAGCAGCAGGTTTGTTAAGCGGGGGGGGTCCTACAATGAGCAGTTCTTC. It translates to CASSRFVKRGGSYNEQFF.

This chain links TRBV30 with TRBJ1-4; 9 bases are a match to TRBD1. V was clipped by 1 base and J by 6 bases; unmatched bases: 15. The CDR3 extends over 18 amino acids. Looked up from germline, CDR1 is GTSNPN and CDR2 is SVGIG (reference sequence). In DNA, the CDR3 is TGTGCCTGGAGTGCGATCGGACAGGGGCAGGGGTTGGATGAAAAACTGTTTTTT. It specifies CAWSAIGQGQGLDEKLFF.